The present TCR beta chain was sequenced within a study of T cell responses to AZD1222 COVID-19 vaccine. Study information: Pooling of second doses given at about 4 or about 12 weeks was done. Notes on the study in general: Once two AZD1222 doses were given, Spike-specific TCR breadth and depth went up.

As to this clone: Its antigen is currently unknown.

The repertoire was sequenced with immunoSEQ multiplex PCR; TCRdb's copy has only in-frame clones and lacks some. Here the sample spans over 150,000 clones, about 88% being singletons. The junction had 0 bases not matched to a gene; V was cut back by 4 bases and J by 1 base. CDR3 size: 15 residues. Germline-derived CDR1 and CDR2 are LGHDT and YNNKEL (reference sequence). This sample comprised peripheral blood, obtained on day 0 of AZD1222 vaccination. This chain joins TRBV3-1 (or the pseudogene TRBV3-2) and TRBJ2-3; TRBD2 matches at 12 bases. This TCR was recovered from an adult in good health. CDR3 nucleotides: TGTGCCAGCAGCCCTAGCGGGGGGGGCACAGATACGCAGTATTTT. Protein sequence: CASSPSGGGTDTQYF.